The TCR beta chain described here comes from a study of identical twins. The CDR3 spans 13 residues. V lost 5 bases, J lost 3 bases, and 10 bases lay in between. TCRdb re-derived calls from the 5' RACE reads in MiXCR, one entry per CDR3 protein. The data contain around 300,000 distinct CDR3 sequences, roughly 8.6% of them singletons. The same sample was also used in a study of yellow fever vaccine responses in identical twins.

The sequenced material came from memory (CD45RO+) T cells sorted from blood. V is TRBV12-3 or TRBV12-4 and J is TRBJ1-1; D gene ambiguous. The sequence was collected from a woman younger than 30 in good health. CDR3 in DNA: TGTGCCAGCAGTCGATCTCGGCACACTGAAGCTTTCTTT. Amino acid sequence: CASSRSRHTEAFF.